The text below deals with one TCR beta chain. As yet, its antigen is unknown. The data derive from a study of beta chain features in type 1 diabetes. Study context: The patient and healthy donor groups were comparable for age, gender and cell yields.

J gave up 4 bases and V 6 bases, and 3 bases lay outside the gene matches. CDR1 is SNHLY, CDR2 FYNNEI, per germline. The CDR3 length is 14 residues. General study findings and limits: Type 1 diabetes patients showed a moderate but significant shortening of TCRB CDR3s in all four CD4+ subsets. Across patients, naive, central memory and Treg TCRB repertoires exhibited apparently greater similarity than was observed across healthy donors.

The sequenced template was cDNA made from the entire isolated RNA. Clones were sequenced by immunoSEQ multiplex PCR, and TCRdb holds only the in-frame ones, with some missing. The data hold about 660,000 clones, with 11% to 15% observed a single time. The clonotype originates from a man aged 18 to 30 with type 1 diabetes. The sample taken for sequencing was naive CD4+ T cells from blood. The chain combines TRBV2 with TRBJ2-2; TRBD1 matches 9 bases. The CDR3 sequence: CASSETGGTGELFF. CDR3 in DNA: TGTGCCAGCAGCGAGACAGGGGGCACCGGGGAGCTGTTTTTT.